This T cell receptor beta chain derives from a study of cytomegalovirus exposure and HLA in healthy donors. Overall study findings and caveats: Near-uniform donor sequencing depth was presumed by presence/absence analyses.

This CDR3 has 14 amino acids. V lost 6 bases, J lost 4 bases, and 5 bases stayed unmatched. From germline, CDR1 is MDHEN and CDR2 SYDVKM. Researchers ran the PCR with 60 Vbeta and 13 Jbeta primers. In the original analysis: A follow-up analysis tallied 65 million to 80 million unique TCR beta chains, roughly 11 million shared. Generated by immunoSEQ multiplex PCR, the TCRdb table keeps only in-frame clones and is missing some. V and J calls plus clone size are reproduced from that table; the DNA served to infer D and trimming. The sample table sets out 100,000 to 150,000 clones. About this clone: The antigen is unknown.

The sample taken for sequencing was PBMCs. The gene calls are TRBV28 and TRBJ2-2; 7 nucleotides agree with TRBD2. The clonotype originates from a man between 18 and 35 years old in good health and CMV-seronegative. CDR3 in amino acids: CASRLGGSTGELFF. The CDR3 DNA follows: TGTGCCAGCAGGCTGGGGGGGAGCACCGGGGAGCTGTTTTTT.